One T cell receptor beta chain is described in this entry. No antigen is known for it. Deletions cut 2 bases from V and 4 bases from J, with 14 bases between. Germline V gene lookup returns CDR1 MNHEY and CDR2 SMNVEV (reference sequence). The length of the CDR3 is 15 residues. The donors, healthy adults who were HIV-negative, had experienced no recent acute infections or vaccinations. Splitting of CD4+ cells produced CD45RA+ naive and CD45RA-negative memory subsets. Here immunoSEQ multiplex PCR was the method, and the copy in TCRdb shows in-frame clones only, minus some. This table holds approximately 620,000 clones, around 97% found once. The entry originates in a study of shared clonotypes between healthy human individuals. Looking at the study overall: CD8 memory received one plate per donor, CD8 naive two, CD4 memory three and CD4 naive three. Whole-study findings and limits: Around 5.4% of naive CD4 clonotypes were common to a few donors.

The gene calls are TRBV27 and TRBJ2-5; D possibly corresponds to TRBD1 (6 bases). The sequenced material came from naive CD4+ T cells sorted from blood. Subset indicated: CD45RA+ positively selected. This clonotype was sampled from a woman in her thirties in good health. Here the CDR3 DNA reads TGTGCCAGCAGTTTAAACAGGGCGGTGGGAGAGACCCAGTACTTC. Its translation: CASSLNRAVGETQYF.